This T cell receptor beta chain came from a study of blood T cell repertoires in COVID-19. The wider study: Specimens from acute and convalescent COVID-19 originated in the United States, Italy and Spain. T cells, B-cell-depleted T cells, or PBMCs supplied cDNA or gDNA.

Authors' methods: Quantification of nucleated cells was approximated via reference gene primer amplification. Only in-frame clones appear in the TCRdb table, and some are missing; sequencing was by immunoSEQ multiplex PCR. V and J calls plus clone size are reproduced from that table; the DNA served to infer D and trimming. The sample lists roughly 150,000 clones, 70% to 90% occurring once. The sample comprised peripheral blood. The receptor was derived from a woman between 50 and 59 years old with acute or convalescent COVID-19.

The CDR3 region is CASSQSNSGQYF. In DNA form, the CDR3 reads TGTGCCAGCAGCCAGAGTAACAGCGGGCAGTACTTC. The gene calls are TRBV3-1 (or the pseudogene TRBV3-2) and TRBJ2-7, with D perhaps matching TRBD2 (5 bases). Looked up from germline, CDR1 is LGHDT and CDR2 is YNNKEL (reference sequence). The CDR3 has 12 amino acids. V was shortened by 3 bases and J by 9 bases, with 12 bases between the two germline ends.